The 23 T cell receptor beta chains below come from one sample, sequenced in a study of Graves' ophthalmopathy and Graves' hyperthyroidism. Amplification of the TCR beta CDR3 regions used RNA transcripts (as template). Second-round multiplex PCR came after a first-round RT-PCR that employed HTBI primers. TCRdb fed the multiplex PCR reads into MiXCR, producing one record per CDR3 protein. The sample contains 650,000 to 800,000 distinct CDR3 sequences, about two fifths of which appear only once. Sequenced material: peripheral blood. All receptors derive from an adult man with Graves' ophthalmopathy.

The rearrangement joins TRBV29-1 to TRBJ1-2; 9 bases are shared with TRBD1. The ends lost 6 bases at V and 4 bases at J; junction bases unmatched: 9. The CDR3 extends over 14 amino acids. Germline-derived CDR1 and CDR2 are SQVTM and ANQGSEA. As DNA, the CDR3 is TGCAGCGTGGGACAGGGAGAACTCTTCTATGGCTACACCTTC. Residues: CSVGQGELFYGYTF.

Of note for this clonotype: The junction shows a germline mismatch at one end, possibly a read error. The rearrangement uses TRBV9 and TRBJ1-1; D not resolved. Germline-derived CDR1 and CDR2 are SGDLS and YYNGEE. The CDR3 extends over 14 amino acids. The CDR3 is CAGSRSTENTEAFF. The CDR3 nucleotides are TGTGCCGGCAGCCGATCCACAGAGAACACTGAAGCTTTCTTT.

This clonotype was seen a few times. V is TRBV10-3 and J is TRBJ1-4, with D possibly being TRBD1 (6 bases). Trimming removed 6 bases at V and 11 bases at J, with 16 bases between. Germline CDR1 reads ENHRY; CDR2 reads SYGVKD. CDR3 size: 13 residues. DNA for the CDR3: TGTGCCATCAGGCCGGACAGAGGACGCAAACTGTTTTTT. Translating gives CAIRPDRGRKLFF.

This clonotype appeared many times. This chain connects TRBV10-3 to TRBJ1-1, with 9 bases that match TRBD1. The CDR3 is 13 residues long. Germline-derived CDR1 and CDR2 are ENHRY and SYGVKD. V lost 10 bases, J lost 1 base, and 4 bases stayed unmatched. For the CDR3, the DNA is TGTGCCACCGCGGGACAGGGGAACACTGAAGCTTTCTTT. It specifies CATAGQGNTEAFF.

Of note for this clonotype: A much larger clone lies a single base off, so this may be a read error. As the CDR3 is not closed by the conserved phenylalanine or tryptophan, this likely results from a read error. The CDR3 spells CASSLAASNPNYGYTL. The DNA of the CDR3 is TGTGCCAGCAGCTTAGCTGCCAGCAATCCTAACTATGGCTACACCCTC. V gene TRBV7-9 combines with J gene TRBJ1-2; D not certain. Trimming stripped 0 bases from V and 0 bases from J, with 11 bases between. The V gene's germline CDR1 is SEHNR and CDR2 FQNEAQ (reference sequence). CDR3 size: 16 residues.

This clonotype was recorded at least ten times. V is TRBV4-1 and J is TRBJ2-7; TRBD2 matches at 13 bases. The germline gives CDR1 MGHRA, CDR2 YSYEKL. The CDR3 contains 15 residues. With V trimmed by 4 bases and J by 7 bases, 7 bases remained unmatched. In DNA, the CDR3 is TGCGCCAGCAGCCGAGGACTAGCGGGGGCGGGAGAGCAGTACTTC. Its translation: CASSRGLAGAGEQYF.

This chain uses TRBV3-2 with TRBJ2-7; the D call in the table, TRBD2, was not verified against the DNA. TRBV3-2 is deemed a pseudogene. The CDR3 is 16 residues long. This CDR3 is CASSRQGSCGSVEQYF. Written as DNA, the CDR3 is TGTGCCAGCAGCCGCCAAGGGTCTTGCGGGAGTGTCGAGCAGTACTTC.

This clonotype was detected a few times. The chain recombines TRBV11-2 with TRBJ1-6; 7 bases match TRBD1. The CDR3 has 15 residues. The V gene end was trimmed by 11 bases and the J gene end by 8 bases; junction bases not matched to a gene: 15. Germline values: CDR1 SGHAT, CDR2 FQNNGV. The CDR3 here is CAWSGGSGGDSPLHF. The CDR3 DNA reads TGTGCCTGGAGTGGAGGGTCAGGGGGGGATTCACCCCTCCACTTT. The full variable domain, its missing parts supplied by reference TRBV11-2 and TRBJ1-6, is EAGVAQSPRYKIIEKRQSVAFWCNPISGHATLYWYQQILGQGPKLLIQFQNNGVVDDSQLPKDRFSAERLKGVDSTLKIQPAKLEDSAVYLCAWSGGSGGDSPLHFGNGTRLTVT.

The chain carries TRBV12-3 or TRBV12-4 and TRBJ2-2; no firm D call. The V end lost 6 bases, the J end lost 3 bases, and 8 bases lay between the germline ends. The CDR3 has 13 amino acids. The CDR3 sequence: CASRRKDTGELFF. CDR3 bases: TGTGCCAGCAGGCGCAAAGACACCGGGGAGCTGTTTTTT.

The CDR3 is CASRLQGAVQPQHF. CDR3 DNA: TGTGCCAGCAGGCTACAGGGGGCGGTTCAGCCCCAGCATTTT. The chain carries TRBV2 and TRBJ1-5; 9 positions agree with TRBD1. J was trimmed by 6 bases and V by 6 bases; bases with no gene match: 6. CDR1 SNHLY and CDR2 FYNNEI come from the germline V gene. The CDR3 has 14 amino acids. The full variable domain, in which reference TRBV2 and TRBJ1-5 provide the parts outside the CDR3, is EPEVTQTPSHQVTQMGQEVILRCVPISNHLYFYWYRQILGQKVEFLVSFYNNEISEKSEIFDDQFSVERPDGSNFTLKIRSTKLEDSAMYFCASRLQGAVQPQHFGDGTRLSIL.

The genes are TRBV10-3 and TRBJ1-5; 7 bases are a match to TRBD1. The V segment lost 5 bases and the J segment 5 bases; nucleotides outside the gene matches: 6. There are 14 residues in the CDR3. Germline V lookup: CDR1 ENHRY, CDR2 SYGVKD. CDR3 sequence (DNA): TGTGCCATCAGTCCGACAGGGTCGCATCAGCCCCAGCATTTT. This translates into CAISPTGSHQPQHF.

V usage is TRBV20-1 and J usage is TRBJ2-7, with D possibly TRBD2 on 5 matching bases. The V gene's germline CDR1 is DFQATT and CDR2 SNEGSKA (reference sequence). With 7 bases removed from V and 3 bases from J, the gap between germline ends came to 19 bases. The CDR3 is made up of 14 amino acids. CDR3 protein: CSVGGPRSDYEQYF. CDR3 DNA: TGCAGTGTTGGAGGTCCCAGGAGCGACTACGAGCAGTACTTC.

This clonotype was seen only once. A read error may produce the germline difference seen at one junction end. V usage is TRBV7-2 and J usage is TRBJ2-2; no clear D gene. Germline V gives CDR1 SGHTA, CDR2 FQGNSA. This CDR3 is built from 12 residues. The CDR3: CASGLVRGELFF. CDR3 nucleotides: TGTGCCAGCGGCTTAGTGAGGGGGGAGCTGTTTTTT.

The V and J genes are TRBV7-9 and TRBJ1-5; TRBD1 might be the D (6 bases). This CDR3 has 15 amino acids. V was trimmed by 5 bases and J by 4 bases, leaving 15 bases between them. Germline assignment: CDR1 SEHNR and CDR2 FQNEAQ (reference sequence). CDR3 sequence (DNA): TGTGCCAGCAGCCGACCTCAGGGGAATAATCAGCCCCAGCATTTT. Amino acid sequence: CASSRPQGNNQPQHF.

There are many counts of this clonotype. The chain links TRBV24-1 to TRBJ1-5; D not certain. Germline V gene lookup returns CDR1 KGHDR and CDR2 SFDVKD. Trimming removed 4 bases from V and 7 bases from J, with 13 bases in between. This CDR3 comprises 14 residues. CDR3 loop: CATSDSEERQPQHF. CDR3 bases: TGTGCCACCAGTGACTCGGAGGAGCGCCAGCCCCAGCATTTT.

The chain carries TRBV7-9 and TRBJ1-5, with 7 bases fitting TRBD1. V lost 5 bases and J lost 11; bases outside the gene matches: 9. The CDR3 extends over 13 amino acids. CDR1 is SEHNR and CDR2 is FQNEAQ in the germline V gene (reference sequence). The CDR3 loop reads CASSETGQETQHF. The CDR3 nucleotides are TGTGCCAGCAGCGAGACAGGGCAAGAGACCCAGCATTTT.

This clonotype appeared many times. The chain recombines TRBV12-3 or TRBV12-4 with TRBJ2-2; D remains ambiguous. CDR3 length: 13 residues. Between the trimmed V and J ends, which lost 3 bases and 6 bases, there was a span of 8 bases. The CDR3 here is CASSFHSPGELFF. CDR3 coding DNA: TGTGCCAGCAGTTTTCATAGCCCCGGGGAGCTGTTTTTT.

Many counts were recorded for this clonotype. The gene calls are TRBV10-2 and TRBJ2-2; 9 bases map to TRBD2. Germline trimming cut 3 bases from V and 1 base from J; bases unmatched to any gene: 6. The germline CDR1 and CDR2 sequences are WSHSY and SAAADI. The CDR3 is made up of 17 amino acids. The CDR3 region is CASSDHFSGRNTGELFF. The CDR3 bases are TGCGCCAGCAGTGACCATTTTAGCGGGAGGAACACCGGGGAGCTGTTTTTT.

This clonotype was counted at least ten times. This chain joins TRBV10-3 and TRBJ2-7; D might be TRBD1 (6 bases). The V and J ends lost 10 bases and 0 bases respectively, with 10 bases between them. The CDR3 runs to 12 residues. Germline V gives CDR1 ENHRY, CDR2 SYGVKD. The CDR3 spells CATRTASYEQYF. DNA for the CDR3: TGTGCCACCCGGACAGCCTCCTACGAGCAGTACTTC.

The chain has TRBV24-1 and TRBJ2-3; 10 bases are shared with TRBD1. This CDR3 is built from 15 residues. CDR1 is KGHDR and CDR2 is SFDVKD in the germline V gene. After removal of 5 bases from V and 1 base from J, the junction contained 2 bases not matched to a gene. CDR3 bases: TGTGCCACCAGTGGGGGGACAGGGGGCACAGATACGCAGTATTTT. It codes for CATSGGTGGTDTQYF.

This clonotype occurred many times. This sequence joins TRBV10-2 and TRBJ2-5; the D gene could be TRBD1 or TRBD2 (6 bases each). This CDR3 is 15 amino acids long. V was clipped by 2 bases and J by 4 bases, with 14 bases between them. CDR1 is WSHSY, CDR2 SAAADI, per germline. The CDR3, as DNA: TGCGCCAGCAGTGAGCCGCACGGGGGCAGAGAGACCCAGTACTTC. It codes for CASSEPHGGRETQYF.

V is TRBV5-1 and J is TRBJ1-1; tentative D call: TRBD1 (5 bases). This CDR3 spans 17 amino acids. Trimming took off 1 base at V and 0 bases at J, with 16 bases between the two ends. Germline CDR1 is SGHRS and CDR2 is YFSETQ. CDR3 DNA sequence: TGCGCCAGCAGCTTGCGACAGACTCTACCGATGAACACTGAAGCTTTCTTT. Encoded protein: CASSLRQTLPMNTEAFF.

This clonotype was observed at least ten times. The J gene is TRBJ2-2, the V gene TRBV7-8, with 7 bases lining up with TRBD2. Germline loops: CDR1 SGHVS, CDR2 FQNEAQ. V trimming: 2 bases; J trimming: 4 bases; junction bases outside the gene matches: 7. The length of the CDR3 is 16 residues. CDR3 coding DNA: TGTGCCAGCAGCTTACATCCATCGGGGGGCACCGGGGAGCTGTTTTTT. This codes for CASSLHPSGGTGELFF.